A single sample gave rise to the 5 T cell receptor delta chains below, sequenced in a study of gammadelta T cells in human blood. TCRdb re-called the RT-PCR reads via CATT. This table holds about 1,200 delta-chain clones, around 48% found once. The sample comprised Vgamma9Vdelta2 gamma-delta T cells from adult blood. Receptors originate from a human donor.

Regarding this clone: Only one base separates this from a far larger clonotype, so it likely reflects a read error. The sample carries other DNA sequences with the same CDR3. The chain employs TRDV2 and TRDJ1; the D gene is possibly TRDD3 (5 bases). The germline CDR1 and CDR2 sequences are GEAIGNYY and EKD. With 4 bases removed from V and 0 bases from J, the gap between germline ends came to 14 bases. The CDR3 sequence is 15 residues long. CDR3 coding DNA: TGTGCCTGTGAGCGCCTGGGACAGTACACCGATAAACTCATCTTT. It translates to CACERLGQYTDKLIF.

This clone qualifies as large. Other DNA sequences in this specimen translate into the identical CDR3. The genes are TRDV2 and TRDJ1, with D tentatively TRDD3 (6 bases). From germline, CDR1 is GEAIGNYY and CDR2 EKD. V lost 0 bases to trimming and J lost 0 bases, with 22 bases between them. The length of the CDR3 is 19 residues. The CDR3, as DNA: TGTGCCTGTGACACCGTAGATGGGGGCCACCGGGGGAACACCGATAAACTCATCTTT. It encodes CACDTVDGGHRGNTDKLIF.

By sample fraction, this clone is medium-sized. The V call is TRDV2, the J call TRDJ1; D remains ambiguous. The CDR3 runs to 16 residues. Trimming left V 3 bases short and J 4 bases short, with 20 bases between. Germline V CDR1 and CDR2: GEAIGNYY, EKD. The CDR3 bases are TGTGCCTGTGACCCCATTGGGTCAATTCATGGCGATAAACTCATCTTT. It specifies CACDPIGSIHGDKLIF.

Details on this clone: A far larger clone is one base from this, pointing to a likely read error. The rearrangement joins TRDV2 to TRDJ1; 9 bases map to TRDD3. The CDR3 contains 22 residues. The junction had 22 bases not matched to a gene; V was cut back by 0 bases and J by 0 bases. The germline V gene has CDR1 GEAIGNYY and CDR2 EKD. The CDR3 sequence: CACDTVDWGNPHNRGYTDKLIF. In nucleotides, the CDR3 is TGTGCCTGTGACACCGTAGACTGGGGGAACCCCCATAACAGAGGGTACACCGATAAACTCATCTTT.

Details on this clone: A much larger clone lies a single base off, so this may be a read error. This sequence joins TRDV2 and TRDJ1; D might be TRDD3 (6 bases). The ends were cut back, 3 bases at V and 4 bases at J, with 20 bases in the middle. The CDR3 spans 16 residues. Germline assignment: CDR1 GEAIGNYY and CDR2 EKD. The CDR3 DNA is TGTGCCTGTGACCCCACTGGGTCAATTCATGGCGATAAACTCATCTTT. The encoded protein is CACDPTGSIHGDKLIF.